This TCR beta chain came from a study of regulatory T cells in long-lasting Graves disease. Only a few counts were recorded for this clonotype. Its antigen remains unknown. The TCR beta library used iRepertoire HTBI primers with Arm-PCR amplification of CDR3. TCRdb re-analysed the multiplex PCR reads in MiXCR, keeping a single row per CDR3 protein. The table has some 320,000 distinct CDR3 sequences, 18% seen once; the top ten hold around 37%. Notes on the study in general: Study was limited to peripheral blood, excluding thyroid tissue. Whereas 900 to 1,000 public clonotypes were shared by new patients, persistent patients shared more, at 2,500 to 3,000.

Trimming cost V 0 bases and J 5 bases, with 8 bases left between them. CDR1 and CDR2 from the germline V gene are SGDLS and YYNGEE. The CDR3 runs to 13 residues. Indicated time point: newly diagnosed GD, antithyroid drugs for less than 3 months. The TCR library was made from RNA that had been extracted from PBMCs in TRIzol. EDTA tubes held roughly 10 milliliters of peripheral blood from each patient. The chain recombines TRBV9 with TRBJ2-5; D call uncertain. The receptor's source is a female donor with Graves disease. The source was peripheral blood mononuclear cells (PBMCs), collected at new diagnosis, from a patient treated with antithyroid drugs. DNA of the CDR3: TGTGCCAGCAGCGTAGATGATTGGGAGACCCAGTACTTC. It encodes CASSVDDWETQYF.